A selection of T cell receptor beta chains follows, all from one sample in a study of T cell responses to AZD1222 COVID-19 vaccine. The method was immunoSEQ multiplex PCR; TCRdb's version includes in-frame clones alone and lacks a portion of them. The sample gives roughly 200,000 clones, 80% to 95% of which show up once; approximately 1.7% is in the top ten. The sequences come from peripheral blood, collected 28 days after the second AZD1222 dose. The source of these receptors is an adult who received the AZD1222 COVID-19 vaccine. CDR3s include the opening cysteine and the closing phenylalanine or tryptophan. The D gene is left open where the match is weak. Size is omitted from some rows. Given values are once, few, many or a class for expanded clones.

j_call clone_size d_call v_call cdr3_aa cdr3_nt
TRBJ1-1 . . TRBV5-1 CASSPGASGAEAFF TGCGCCAGCAGCCCAGGGGCCTCTGGGGCTGAAGCTTTCTTT
TRBJ1-4 . . TRBV5-1 CASSLTGNSGEKLFF TGCGCCAGCAGCTTAACTGGGAATTCAGGGGAAAAACTGTTTTTT
TRBJ1-1 . . TRBV7-9 CASSPDGGETEAFF TGTGCCAGCAGCCCCGATGGGGGGGAAACTGAAGCTTTCTTT
TRBJ1-2 . . TRBV7-2 CASSFPRTQANYGYTF TGTGCCAGCAGCTTCCCTCGCACACAAGCTAACTATGGCTACACCTTC
TRBJ2-1 . . TRBV7-2 CASSLVFSGIRNEQFF TGTGCCAGCAGCTTAGTTTTTTCGGGCATTCGAAATGAGCAGTTCTTC
TRBJ1-5 . TRBD1 TRBV19 CASSIDDYGTGGAAYNQPQHF TGTGCCAGTAGTATAGATGATTATGGGACAGGGGGAGCGGCGTACAATCAGCCCCAGCATTTT
TRBJ2-7 . . TRBV20-1 CSASWQNYEQYF TGCAGTGCTAGTTGGCAGAACTACGAGCAGTACTTC
TRBJ2-1 . TRBD1 TRBV4-1 CASSRADREINEQFF TGCGCCAGCAGCCGAGCAGACAGGGAGATAAATGAGCAGTTCTTC
TRBJ2-1 . . TRBV21-1 CASRHYNEQFF TGTGCCAGCAGACACTACAATGAGCAGTTCTTC
TRBJ1-3 . . TRBV12-3/TRBV12-4 CASSPQSVGTIYF TGTGCCAGCAGCCCACAATCGGTCGGCACCATATATTTT
TRBJ1-2 once TRBD1 TRBV3-1/TRBV3-2 CASSQDGTVGYGYTF TGTGCCAGCAGCCAAGATGGGACAGTGGGCTATGGCTACACCTTC
TRBJ2-3 . . TRBV9 CASSFSGRTDTQYF TGTGCCAGCTCCTTTAGCGGCCGCACAGATACGCAGTATTTT
TRBJ1-6 few . TRBV6-1 CASSEVQADPSPLHF TGTGCCAGCAGTGAGGTACAGGCCGACCCTTCACCCCTCCACTTT
TRBJ2-7 . . TRBV2 CASSEWAAPGEQYF TGTGCCAGCAGTGAATGGGCGGCTCCAGGCGAGCAGTACTTC
TRBJ2-2 . . TRBV7-8 CASSSGTVNTGELFF TGTGCCAGCAGCTCCGGGACGGTTAACACCGGGGAGCTGTTTTTT
TRBJ1-2 . . TRBV3-1/TRBV3-2 CASSPRGPYGYTF TGTGCCAGCAGCCCTAGGGGTCCCTATGGCTACACCTTC
TRBJ1-2 . . TRBV4-3 CASSQDRSPTTWDPNYGYTF TGCGCCAGCAGCCAAGATCGTTCCCCAACCACGTGGGACCCCAACTATGGCTACACCTTC
TRBJ1-2 . . TRBV19 CASSGQALYGYTF TGTGCCAGTAGTGGGCAGGCCCTCTATGGCTACACCTTC
TRBJ1-1 . . TRBV4-2 CASSQETGEAFF TGTGCCAGCAGCCAAGAGACAGGAGAAGCTTTCTTT
TRBJ1-1 . . TRBV30 CAWKTLTWRAFF TGTGCCTGGAAAACCCTTACCTGGAGGGCTTTCTTT
TRBJ2-3 . TRBD2 TRBV4-1 CASSQELAGGRDTQYF TGCGCCAGCAGCCAGGAACTAGCGGGGGGCCGGGATACGCAGTATTTT
TRBJ1-1 . . TRBV3-1/TRBV3-2 CASSQPRGVGEAFF TGTGCCAGCAGCCAACCACGGGGAGTCGGTGAAGCTTTCTTT
TRBJ2-5 . . TRBV7-6 CASSLNQGKAVGTQYF TGTGCCAGCAGCTTAAATCAGGGAAAGGCCGTAGGGACCCAGTACTTC
TRBJ1-6 . TRBD1 TRBV30 CAWTRQGGSPLHF TGTGCCTGGACCCGACAGGGGGGTTCACCCCTCCACTTT
TRBJ2-3 . TRBD2 TRBV5-1 CASSLAASGGTDTQYF TGCGCCAGCAGCTTGGCGGCTAGCGGGGGGACAGATACGCAGTATTTT
TRBJ2-1 . TRBD1 TRBV20-1 CSASGTVGEQFF TGCAGTGCTAGTGGGACAGTAGGCGAGCAGTTCTTC
TRBJ2-7 . . TRBV7-9 CASSEDGLAAYEQYF TGTGCCAGCAGCGAAGACGGACTTGCCGCCTACGAGCAGTACTTC
TRBJ1-3 . . TRBV7-9 CASSSQGTSGNTIYF TGTGCCAGCAGTTCCCAGGGAACCTCTGGAAACACCATATATTTT
TRBJ2-3 once . TRBV9 CASSVSFLADTQYF TGTGCCAGCAGCGTCAGTTTCCTTGCAGATACGCAGTATTTT
TRBJ1-1 . . TRBV29-1 CSVGQLNTEAFF TGCAGCGTTGGACAGTTGAACACTGAAGCTTTCTTT
TRBJ2-7 . . TRBV6-9 CASSYSSLVAEQYF TGTGCCAGCAGTTATTCTTCATTGGTGGCCGAGCAGTACTTC
TRBJ1-1 once . TRBV10-2 CASSTYGSRNTEAFF TGCGCCAGCAGTACGTATGGTTCCCGGAACACTGAAGCTTTCTTT
TRBJ2-5 . . TRBV5-1 CASSSRGVRETQYF TGCGCCAGCAGCTCCCGAGGGGTACGAGAGACCCAGTACTTC
TRBJ2-7 . . TRBV7-9 CASDEGTMDEQYF TGTGCCAGCGATGAGGGGACAATGGACGAGCAGTACTTC
TRBJ1-6 . . TRBV6-1 CASSERGRSPLHF TGTGCCAGCAGTGAGAGGGGGAGGTCACCCCTCCACTTT